Below, 31 T cell receptor beta chains from the same sample are listed, as sequenced in a study of T cell responses to AZD1222 COVID-19 vaccine. TCRdb keeps only in-frame clones here, not all; method: immunoSEQ multiplex PCR. The sample has about 94,000 clones, around 91% seen once. The sequences come from peripheral blood, collected on day 0 of AZD1222 vaccination. The receptors stem from an adult in good health.

The chain recombines TRBV7-2 with TRBJ1-6, with a tentative D call TRBD1 (5 bases). The CDR3 totals 17 residues. Between the trimmed V and J ends, which lost 5 bases and 8 bases, there was a span of 22 bases. Per the germline V gene, CDR1 is SGHTA and CDR2 is FQGNSA. CDR3 loop: CASSPSTTGVGDSPLHF. As DNA, the CDR3 is TGTGCCAGCAGCCCTAGCACCACCGGGGTAGGGGATTCACCCCTCCACTTT.

V usage is TRBV19 and J usage is TRBJ1-1; D call uncertain. V gave up 3 bases and J gave up 1 base, with 6 bases separating them. The CDR3 has 13 residues. The germline CDR1 and CDR2 sequences are LNHDA and SQIVND (reference sequence). As DNA, the CDR3 is TGTGCCAGTAGTATTGGAGGGAACACTGAAGCTTTCTTT. This sequence encodes CASSIGGNTEAFF. The full variable domain, completed using reference TRBV19 and TRBJ1-1, is DGGITQSPKYLFRKEGQNVTLSCEQNLNHDAMYWYRQDPGQGLRLIYYSQIVNDFQKGDIAEGYSVSREKKESFPLTVTSAQKNPTAFYLCASSIGGNTEAFFGQGTRLTVV.

The genes are TRBV7-2 and TRBJ1-1, with D maybe TRBD1 (5 bases). The V and J ends lost 2 bases and 4 bases respectively, with 11 bases between them. The CDR3 has 14 amino acids. Germline V gives CDR1 SGHTA, CDR2 FQGNSA. This CDR3 is CASSLSQGGTEAFF. Here the CDR3 DNA reads TGTGCCAGCAGCTTATCGCAGGGTGGCACTGAAGCTTTCTTT.

The V call is TRBV3-1 (or the pseudogene TRBV3-2), the J call TRBJ2-2; the D is unclear. The CDR3 sequence is 12 residues long. Trimming cost V 1 base and J 6 bases, with 3 bases left between them. Germline V gene sequence: CDR1 LGHDT, CDR2 YNNKEL (reference sequence). The CDR3 sequence is CASSQAPGELFF. CDR3 in DNA: TGTGCCAGCAGCCAAGCTCCCGGGGAGCTGTTTTTT.

The rearrangement links TRBV6-5 to TRBJ1-5; D remains ambiguous. The CDR3 totals 14 residues. Germline CDR1 is MNHEY and CDR2 is SVGAGI. Trimming cost V 5 bases and J 8 bases, with 16 bases left between them. The CDR3 region has the DNA TGTGCCAGCAGTCCAAGGACGGGCTCAGAGCCCCAGCATTTT. This translates into CASSPRTGSEPQHF.

The chain couples TRBV2 to TRBJ2-2, with D unclear. Looked up from germline, CDR1 is SNHLY and CDR2 is FYNNEI. The CDR3 spans 15 residues. The V end lost 6 bases, the J end lost 0 bases, and 11 bases lay between the germline ends. CDR3 DNA: TGTGCCAGCAGGGGTATGAGTTCGAACACCGGGGAGCTGTTTTTT. Protein sequence: CASRGMSSNTGELFF.

This chain connects TRBV19 to TRBJ1-5, with D maybe TRBD1 (5 bases). Germline CDR1 reads LNHDA; CDR2 reads SQIVND (reference sequence). This CDR3 comprises 12 residues. The V gene lost 7 bases and the J gene lost 6 bases, with 10 bases spanning the gap. The CDR3 coding sequence is TGTGCCAGTACGGCAGGGAGTCAGCCCCAGCATTTT. Encoded protein: CASTAGSQPQHF.

The genes are TRBV7-3 and TRBJ2-2; D is undetermined. Germline CDR1 is SGHTA and CDR2 is FQGTGA. This CDR3 is 13 amino acids long. Trimming cost V 3 bases and J 7 bases, with 9 bases left between them. Here the CDR3 reads CASSFGQDGELFF. In DNA, the CDR3 is TGTGCCAGCAGCTTTGGGCAGGACGGGGAGCTGTTTTTT.

This chain links TRBV7-9 with TRBJ1-1; 8 bases agree with TRBD1. Germline loops: CDR1 SEHNR, CDR2 FQNEAQ (reference sequence). The CDR3 is 14 residues long. Trimming cost V 5 bases and J 4 bases; bases outside gene matches: 6. This CDR3 is CASSPQGAGTEAFF. The DNA of the CDR3 is TGTGCCAGCAGCCCGCAGGGGGCTGGCACTGAAGCTTTCTTT.

Here the CDR3 reads CASSFPSGELFF. The CDR3 nucleotides are TGCGCCAGCAGTTTTCCCTCCGGGGAGCTGTTTTTT. The V and J genes are TRBV5-1 and TRBJ2-2; D gene ambiguous. The V gene lost 5 bases and the J gene lost 6 bases, with 8 bases spanning the gap. Per germline, CDR1 SGHRS and CDR2 YFSETQ. This CDR3 has 12 amino acids.

The chain is built from TRBV6-2 or TRBV6-3 and TRBJ2-1, with D tentatively TRBD2 (5 bases). The germline V and J ends were trimmed by 2 bases and 10 bases, with 12 bases remaining between them. Per germline, CDR1 MNHEY and CDR2 SVGEGT. This CDR3 is built from 13 residues. The CDR3, as DNA: TGTGCCAGCAGTTACCTAGGGAGAAAAGAGCAGTTCTTC. It is translated as CASSYLGRKEQFF.

This clone was recorded once. This chain joins TRBV4-3 and TRBJ2-4; D is perhaps TRBD2 (5 bases). The CDR3 spans 18 residues. CDR1 is LGHNA, CDR2 YSLEER, per germline. Trimming removed 0 bases from V and 0 bases from J, with 15 bases in between. The CDR3 sequence: CASSQDLASPSAKNIQYF. The DNA of the CDR3 is TGCGCCAGCAGCCAAGATTTGGCTAGCCCCTCAGCCAAAAACATTCAGTACTTC.

This clone was counted once. Written as DNA, the CDR3 is TGCGCCAGCAGGCCCGGGACAGGGGATCAGCCCCAGCATTTT. Amino acid sequence: CASRPGTGDQPQHF. The V call is TRBV5-1, the J call TRBJ1-5; TRBD1 aligns across 10 bases. The V gene end was trimmed by 5 bases and the J gene end by 5 bases; junction bases not matched to a gene: 4. Germline CDR1 SGHRS, CDR2 YFSETQ. The CDR3 contains 14 residues. The full variable domain, rest sourced from reference TRBV5-1 and TRBJ1-5, is KAGVTQTPRYLIKTRGQQVTLSCSPISGHRSVSWYQQTPGQGLQFLFEYFSETQRNKGNFPGRFSGRQFSNSRSEMNVSTLELGDSALYLCASRPGTGDQPQHFGDGTRLSIL.

This chain joins TRBV4-1 and TRBJ1-4; D is unresolved. Germline V CDR1 and CDR2: MGHRA, YSYEKL. The CDR3 is made up of 17 amino acids. V lost 0 bases, J lost 0 bases, and 11 bases lay in between. The CDR3 DNA reads TGCGCCAGCAGCCAAGATCGTAACAGAGCAACTAATGAAAAACTGTTTTTT. Protein product: CASSQDRNRATNEKLFF.

This clone came up once. The rearrangement joins TRBV7-9 to TRBJ2-7; no firm D call. Deletions cut 3 bases from V and 6 bases from J, with 15 bases between. The CDR3 contains 14 residues. Looked up from germline, CDR1 is SEHNR and CDR2 is FQNEAQ (reference sequence). The CDR3 sequence is CASSLEGKGREQYF. In DNA form, the CDR3 reads TGTGCCAGCAGCTTGGAAGGGAAGGGTCGCGAGCAGTACTTC. Full variable domain (missing parts from reference TRBV7-9 and TRBJ2-7): DTGVSQNPRHKITKRGQNVTFRCDPISEHNRLYWYRQTLGQGPEFLTYFQNEAQLEKSRLLSDRFSAERPKGSFSTLEIQRTEQGDSAMYLCASSLEGKGREQYFGPGTRLTVT.

The V and J genes are TRBV6-5 and TRBJ1-5; D not certain. Trimming took 6 bases from V and 5 from J, leaving 17 bases between them. The CDR3 loop spans 15 amino acids. Germline-derived CDR1 and CDR2 are MNHEY and SVGAGI. CDR3 protein: CASRMDGPGHQPQHF. The CDR3 DNA sequence: TGTGCCAGCAGAATGGACGGCCCTGGACATCAGCCCCAGCATTTT.

This chain joins TRBV2 and TRBJ2-3; D remains unclear. Trimming removed 6 bases from V and 7 bases from J, with 14 bases in between. Germline V lookup: CDR1 SNHLY, CDR2 FYNNEI. This CDR3 is 13 amino acids long. The CDR3 DNA sequence: TGTGCCAGCAGGATGCTCTCCTACCATACGCAGTATTTT. Encoded protein: CASRMLSYHTQYF.

The chain recombines TRBV10-3 with TRBJ1-1; TRBD1 agrees at 7 bases. CDR1 and CDR2 from the germline V gene are ENHRY and SYGVKD. The junction had 20 bases not matched to a gene; V was cut back by 8 bases and J by 11 bases. The CDR3 is 15 residues long. The CDR3 loop is CAIGLTGTEGTGAFF. CDR3 bases: TGTGCCATCGGGCTTACCGGGACAGAGGGAACAGGGGCTTTCTTT.

This clone occurred a few times. The chain is built from TRBV5-1 and TRBJ1-6; unclear D gene. Germline lookup yields CDR1 SGHRS and CDR2 YFSETQ. The V and J ends lost 7 bases and 7 bases respectively, with 12 bases between them. The CDR3 is 13 residues long. The CDR3 spells CASAAQQNSPLHF. The CDR3 region has the DNA TGCGCCAGCGCTGCCCAGCAAAATTCACCCCTCCACTTT.

The rearrangement joins TRBV5-5 to TRBJ2-6; D tentatively reads TRBD1 or TRBD2 (6 bases each). The V end lost 1 base, the J end lost 1 base, and 18 bases lay between the germline ends. Germline V gene sequence: CDR1 SGHKS, CDR2 YYEKEE (reference sequence). The CDR3 contains 19 residues. As DNA, the CDR3 is TGTGCCAGCAGCTTGTCGGGGGCACGTTACCCGTCTGGGGCCAACGTCCTGACTTTC. Amino acids: CASSLSGARYPSGANVLTF.

In DNA form, the CDR3 reads TGTGCCAGCAGCGTAGAAGGACAGGGCGGCTATGGCTACACCTTC. The encoded protein is CASSVEGQGGYGYTF. V gene TRBV9 combines with J gene TRBJ1-2; TRBD1 matches at 8 bases. The CDR3 is made up of 15 amino acids. Germline assignment: CDR1 SGDLS and CDR2 YYNGEE. The V and J ends lost 0 bases and 4 bases, in that order; junction bases with no gene match: 5.

The chain has TRBV3-1 (or the pseudogene TRBV3-2) and TRBJ2-2, with D unresolved. CDR3 length equals 12 residues. Trimming pared 6 bases from V and 4 bases from J, leaving 6 bases between. Germline-derived CDR1 and CDR2 are LGHDT and YNNKEL (reference sequence). The CDR3 reads CASRPPTGELFF. The CDR3, as DNA: TGTGCCAGCAGACCTCCCACCGGGGAGCTGTTTTTT.

J is TRBJ2-1 and V is TRBV18; 10 bases match TRBD1. This CDR3 comprises 18 residues. Per germline, CDR1 KGHSH and CDR2 LQKENI. Trimming cost V 6 bases and J 5 bases; bases outside gene matches: 16. The CDR3: CASSSLRTGTGADNEQFF. CDR3 nucleotides: TGTGCCAGCTCCTCGCTCCGAACCGGGACAGGGGCTGACAATGAGCAGTTCTTC. The full variable domain, its missing parts supplied by reference TRBV18 and TRBJ2-1, is NAGVMQNPRHLVRRRGQEARLRCSPMKGHSHVYWYRQLPEEGLKFMVYLQKENIIDESGMPKERFSAEFPKEGPSILRIQQVVRGDSAAYFCASSSLRTGTGADNEQFFGPGTRLTVL.

The chain carries TRBV27 and TRBJ2-7; 9 bases are shared with TRBD2. The CDR3 has 14 amino acids. Looked up from germline, CDR1 is MNHEY and CDR2 is SMNVEV (reference sequence). V shed 3 bases and J 3 bases; nucleotides not matched to a gene: 3. CDR3 nucleotides: TGTGCCAGCAGTTTTGCTAGCGGGGTCTACGAGCAGTACTTC. Residues: CASSFASGVYEQYF.

V and J are TRBV18 and TRBJ1-1; D possibly corresponds to TRBD1 (5 bases). This CDR3 region has 18 residues. Trimming removed 2 bases at V and 0 bases at J, with 19 bases between. Germline values: CDR1 KGHSH, CDR2 LQKENI. Written as DNA, the CDR3 is TGTGCCAGCTCACCAAGAGCGTGGGGAGAGGGGATGAACACTGAAGCTTTCTTT. Protein: CASSPRAWGEGMNTEAFF.

The gene calls are TRBV11-2 and TRBJ2-5; 9 bases match TRBD1. The V segment lost 2 bases and the J segment 5 bases; nucleotides outside the gene matches: 3. The CDR3 consists of 14 residues. Germline CDR1 and CDR2: SGHAT and FQNNGV. The CDR3 spells CASSLWTGEETQYF. In DNA, the CDR3 is TGTGCCAGCAGCTTATGGACAGGGGAGGAGACCCAGTACTTC.

The genes are TRBV3-1 (or the pseudogene TRBV3-2) and TRBJ1-1; D uncertain. The CDR3 has 13 residues. Germline V gene data show CDR1 as LGHDT and CDR2 as YNNKEL (reference sequence). Trimming left V 3 bases short and J 2 bases short, with 7 bases between. The chain's CDR3 is CASSQALNTEAFF. In DNA form, the CDR3 reads TGTGCCAGCAGCCAGGCCCTAAACACTGAAGCTTTCTTT.

This chain uses TRBV9 with TRBJ2-7; D may correspond to TRBD1 or TRBD2 (6 bases each). The CDR3 has 15 residues. Germline lookup yields CDR1 SGDLS and CDR2 YYNGEE. V was trimmed by 3 bases and J by 2 bases, leaving 15 bases between them. DNA for the CDR3: TGTGCCAGCAGCGCTAGGGGGGACGTCGCCTACGAGCAGTACTTC. It codes for CASSARGDVAYEQYF.

This clone was seen a handful of times. The chain recombines TRBV4-3 with TRBJ2-3, with a possible D match to TRBD2 (5 bases). This CDR3 region has 18 residues. V gave up 4 bases and J gave up 3 bases, with 23 bases separating them. Germline CDR1 reads LGHNA; CDR2 reads YSLEER. CDR3 in amino acids: CASSPKGASDLNTDTQYF. Written as DNA, the CDR3 is TGCGCCAGCAGCCCTAAGGGAGCGTCCGATCTGAATACAGATACGCAGTATTTT.

This clone has only a few counts. V and J are TRBV11-2 and TRBJ2-7; 8 bases line up with TRBD2. The germline V gene has CDR1 SGHAT and CDR2 FQNNGV. The CDR3 has 14 residues. V lost 3 bases to trimming and J lost 2 bases; unmatched junction nucleotides: 3. CDR3 sequence (DNA): TGTGCCAGCAGCTTTTCGGGGGGGGCCTACGAGCAGTACTTC. This codes for CASSFSGGAYEQYF.

CDR3: CAVNRAGYEQYF. CDR3 bases: TGTGCCGTTAACAGGGCGGGGTACGAGCAGTACTTC. The chain couples TRBV2 to TRBJ2-7; D tentatively fits TRBD1 or TRBD2 (6 bases each). The CDR3 is 12 residues long. Germline CDR1 reads SNHLY; CDR2 reads FYNNEI. Trimming left V 11 bases short and J 4 bases short, with 15 bases between.